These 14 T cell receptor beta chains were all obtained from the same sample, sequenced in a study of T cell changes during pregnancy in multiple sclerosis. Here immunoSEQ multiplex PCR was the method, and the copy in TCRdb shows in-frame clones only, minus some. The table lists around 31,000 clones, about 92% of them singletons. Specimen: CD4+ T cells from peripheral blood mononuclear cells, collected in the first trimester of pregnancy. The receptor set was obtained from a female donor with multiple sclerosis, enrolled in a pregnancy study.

CDR3 nucleotides: TGTGCCAGCAGCTTAAGGTGGGCAGGGGACGAAAAACTGTTTTTT. Translated: CASSLRWAGDEKLFF. The chain is built from TRBV7-9 and TRBJ1-4; possible D gene TRBD1, 6 bases. The germline V and J ends were trimmed by 2 bases and 8 bases, with 15 bases remaining between them. CDR1 is SEHNR and CDR2 is FQNEAQ in the germline V gene (reference sequence). The CDR3 contains 15 residues.

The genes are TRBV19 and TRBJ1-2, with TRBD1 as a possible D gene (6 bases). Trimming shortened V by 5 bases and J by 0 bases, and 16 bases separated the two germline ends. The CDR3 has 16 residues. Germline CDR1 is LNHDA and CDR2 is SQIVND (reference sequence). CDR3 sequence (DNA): TGTGCCAGTAGTCCGACGACAGGTCGAGCTAACTATGGCTACACCTTC. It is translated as CASSPTTGRANYGYTF.

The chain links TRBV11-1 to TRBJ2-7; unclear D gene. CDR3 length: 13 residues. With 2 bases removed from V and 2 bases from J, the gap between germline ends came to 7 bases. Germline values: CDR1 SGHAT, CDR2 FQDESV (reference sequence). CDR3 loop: CASSLSSPYEQYF. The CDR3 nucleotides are TGTGCCAGCAGCTTATCGAGCCCCTACGAGCAGTACTTC.

The CDR3 bases are TGTGCCAGTAGTCTACAGACAGGGGGTGGATCACCCCTCCACTTT. It yields the protein CASSLQTGGGSPLHF. The J gene is TRBJ1-6, the V gene TRBV19; 9 nucleotides agree with TRBD1. J gave up 10 bases and V 5 bases, and 9 bases lay outside the gene matches. CDR1 and CDR2 from the germline V gene are LNHDA and SQIVND (reference sequence). This CDR3 is 15 amino acids long.

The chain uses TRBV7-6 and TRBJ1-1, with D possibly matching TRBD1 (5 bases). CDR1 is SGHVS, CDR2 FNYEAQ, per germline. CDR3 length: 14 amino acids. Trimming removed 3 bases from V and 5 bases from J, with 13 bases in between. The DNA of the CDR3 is TGTGCCAGCAGCTTCAGCAGGGAGGGGACTGAAGCTTTCTTT. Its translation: CASSFSREGTEAFF.

CDR3 loop: CGCGGSGNTIYF. The DNA for the CDR3 is TGTGGGTGCGGGGGATCTGGAAACACCATATATTTT. This chain joins TRBV25-1 and TRBJ1-3; D possibly corresponds to TRBD1 (5 bases). The CDR3 spans 12 residues. Looked up from germline, CDR1 is MGHDK and CDR2 is SYGVNS.

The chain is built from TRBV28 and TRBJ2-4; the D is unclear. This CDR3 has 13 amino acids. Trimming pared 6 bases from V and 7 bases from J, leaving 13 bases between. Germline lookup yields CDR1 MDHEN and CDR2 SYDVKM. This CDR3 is CASSTGTRNIQYF. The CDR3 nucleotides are TGTGCCAGCAGCACCGGCACGAGGAACATTCAGTACTTC.

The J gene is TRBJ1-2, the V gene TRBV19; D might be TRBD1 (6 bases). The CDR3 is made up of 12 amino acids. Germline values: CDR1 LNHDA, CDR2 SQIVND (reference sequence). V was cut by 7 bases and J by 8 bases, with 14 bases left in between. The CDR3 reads CASTPWGGGYTF. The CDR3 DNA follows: TGTGCCAGTACCCCATGGGGGGGCGGCTACACCTTC.

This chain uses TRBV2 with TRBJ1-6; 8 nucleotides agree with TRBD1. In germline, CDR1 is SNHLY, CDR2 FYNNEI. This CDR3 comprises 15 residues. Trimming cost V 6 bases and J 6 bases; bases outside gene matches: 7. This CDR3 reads CASRERTGGNSPLHF. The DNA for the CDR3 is TGTGCCAGCAGGGAGAGAACAGGGGGTAATTCACCCCTCCACTTT. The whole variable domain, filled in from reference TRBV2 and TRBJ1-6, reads EPEVTQTPSHQVTQMGQEVILRCVPISNHLYFYWYRQILGQKVEFLVSFYNNEISEKSEIFDDQFSVERPDGSNFTLKIRSTKLEDSAMYFCASRERTGGNSPLHFGNGTRLTVT.

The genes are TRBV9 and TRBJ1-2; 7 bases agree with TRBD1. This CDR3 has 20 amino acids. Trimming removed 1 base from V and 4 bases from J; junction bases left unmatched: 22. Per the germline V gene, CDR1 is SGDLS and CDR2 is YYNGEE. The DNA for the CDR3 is TGTGCCAGCAGCGTACCCTCCTCCGACAAAGTAGGACAGGAGGCCTATGGCTACACCTTC. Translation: CASSVPSSDKVGQEAYGYTF. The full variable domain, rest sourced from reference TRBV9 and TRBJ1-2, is DSGVTQTPKHLITATGQRVTLRCSPRSGDLSVYWYQQSLDQGLQFLIQYYNGEERAKGNILERFSAQQFPDLHSELNLSSLELGDSALYFCASSVPSSDKVGQEAYGYTFGSGTRLTVV.

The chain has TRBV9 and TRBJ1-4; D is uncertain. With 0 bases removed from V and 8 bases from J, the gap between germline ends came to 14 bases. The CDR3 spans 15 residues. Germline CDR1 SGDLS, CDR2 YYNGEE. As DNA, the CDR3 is TGTGCCAGCAGCGTAGACTCCGGGAGAGTCGAAAAACTGTTTTTT. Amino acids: CASSVDSGRVEKLFF.

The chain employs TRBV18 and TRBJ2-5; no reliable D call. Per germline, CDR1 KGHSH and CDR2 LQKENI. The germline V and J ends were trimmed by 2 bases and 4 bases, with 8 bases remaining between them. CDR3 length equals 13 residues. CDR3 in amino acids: CASSPNLAETQYF. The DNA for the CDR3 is TGTGCCAGCTCACCAAATTTAGCAGAGACCCAGTACTTC.

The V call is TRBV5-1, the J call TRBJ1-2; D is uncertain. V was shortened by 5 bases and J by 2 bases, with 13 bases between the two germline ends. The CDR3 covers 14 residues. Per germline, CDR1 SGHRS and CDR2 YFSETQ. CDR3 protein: CASRADSWNYGYTF. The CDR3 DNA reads TGCGCCAGCAGAGCGGACTCCTGGAACTATGGCTACACCTTC.

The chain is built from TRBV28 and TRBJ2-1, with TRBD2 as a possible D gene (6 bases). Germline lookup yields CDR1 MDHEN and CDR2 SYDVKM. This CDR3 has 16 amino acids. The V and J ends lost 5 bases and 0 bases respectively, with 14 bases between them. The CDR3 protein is CASSRAGPSSYNEQFF. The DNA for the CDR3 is TGTGCCAGCAGTCGCGCGGGGCCCAGCTCCTACAATGAGCAGTTCTTC.